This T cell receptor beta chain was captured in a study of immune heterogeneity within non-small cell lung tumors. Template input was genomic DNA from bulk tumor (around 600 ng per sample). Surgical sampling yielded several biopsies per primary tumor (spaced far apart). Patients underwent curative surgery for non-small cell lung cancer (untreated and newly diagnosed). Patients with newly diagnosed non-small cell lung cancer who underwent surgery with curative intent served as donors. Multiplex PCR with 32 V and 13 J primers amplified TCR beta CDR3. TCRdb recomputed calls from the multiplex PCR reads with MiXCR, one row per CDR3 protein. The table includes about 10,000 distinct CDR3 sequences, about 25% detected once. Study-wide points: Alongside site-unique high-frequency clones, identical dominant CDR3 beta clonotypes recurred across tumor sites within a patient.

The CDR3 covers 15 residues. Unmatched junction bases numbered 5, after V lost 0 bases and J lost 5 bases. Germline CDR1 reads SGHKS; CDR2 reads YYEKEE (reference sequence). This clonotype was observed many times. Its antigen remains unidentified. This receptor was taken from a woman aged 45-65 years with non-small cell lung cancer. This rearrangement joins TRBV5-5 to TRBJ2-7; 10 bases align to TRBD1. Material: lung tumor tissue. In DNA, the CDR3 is TGTGCCAGCAGCTTGGGGACAGGGGGAAACAACGAGCAGTACTTC. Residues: CASSLGTGGNNEQYF.